Listed here are 22 T cell receptor beta chains from one sample, sequenced in a study of CD8+ T cells in alopecia areata. RNA was extracted and reverse transcribed into cDNA as the sequencing template. TCRdb's table, derived via immunoSEQ multiplex PCR, lists solely in-frame clones and lacks some. The sample yields under 130,000 clones, roughly 53% seen once. Material for sequencing was CD4+ T cells sorted from blood. The source of these receptors is a human donor in good health.

In this sample, this clone turned up a few times. The CDR3, as DNA: TGTGCCAGCTATGGGACAGGGGCCCCCTACGAGCAGTACTTC. Protein sequence: CASYGTGAPYEQYF. The V and J genes are TRBV28 and TRBJ2-7; 10 bases map to TRBD1. With 8 bases clipped from V and 2 bases from J, the junction kept 6 bases outside the gene matches. The CDR3 is made up of 14 amino acids. CDR1 is MDHEN, CDR2 SYDVKM, per germline. Combining the CDR3 with reference TRBV28 and TRBJ2-7 gives the whole variable domain DVKVTQSSRYLVKRTGEKVFLECVQDMDHENMFWYRQDPGLGLRLIYFSYDVKMKEKGDIPEGYSVSREKKERFSLILESASTNQTSMYLCASYGTGAPYEQYFGPGTRLTVT.

By share of the sample, this clone is medium-sized. This chain uses TRBV7-2 with TRBJ2-6, with D hard to call. Germline lookup yields CDR1 SGHTA and CDR2 FQGNSA. The length of the CDR3 is 14 residues. The ends were cut back, 5 bases at V and 0 bases at J, with 5 bases in the middle. CDR3 nucleotides: TGTGCCAGCAGCCTTCCCTCTGGGGCCAACGTCCTGACTTTC. It codes for CASSLPSGANVLTF.

This chain links TRBV27 with TRBJ2-6; 8 bases fit TRBD1. The CDR3 covers 17 residues. The germline V gene encodes CDR1 MNHEY and CDR2 SMNVEV (reference sequence). With V trimmed by 6 bases and J by 0 bases, 7 bases remained unmatched. The CDR3 reads CASSRGQADSGANVLTF. The CDR3 DNA is TGTGCCAGCAGCCGGGGACAGGCCGACTCTGGGGCCAACGTCCTGACTTTC.

This clone has just a few counts. The V call is TRBV7-2, the J call TRBJ2-7; perhaps TRBD2 as D (5 bases). The CDR3 totals 14 residues. Trimming took off 1 base at V and 3 bases at J, with 10 bases between the two ends. Per the germline V gene, CDR1 is SGHTA and CDR2 is FQGNSA. The CDR3 is CASSLDWTDYEQYF. CDR3 in DNA: TGTGCCAGCAGCTTAGACTGGACTGACTACGAGCAGTACTTC.

The chain joins TRBV6-5 to TRBJ1-2; maybe TRBD1 (6 bases). Germline-derived CDR1 and CDR2 are MNHEY and SVGAGI. With 6 bases removed from V and 5 bases from J, the gap between germline ends came to 19 bases. This CDR3 spans 15 amino acids. CDR3 nucleotide sequence: TGTGCCAGCAGACCACGGGGGGCCGCAACATATGGCTACACCTTC. Translated, it gives CASRPRGAATYGYTF.

This clone occurred a few times. The rearrangement joins TRBV18 to TRBJ1-1; TRBD1 is a possible D gene (6 bases). V was pared by 0 bases and J by 1 base, with 9 bases between. The CDR3 spans 15 residues. Germline assignment: CDR1 KGHSH and CDR2 LQKENI. CDR3 nucleotides: TGTGCCAGCTCACCACCGTCACAGGGGAACACTGAAGCTTTCTTT. Translated: CASSPPSQGNTEAFF.

This clone has a handful of counts. The chain recombines TRBV29-1 with TRBJ2-1, with D perhaps matching TRBD2 (6 bases). V lost 7 bases and J 1 base, leaving 11 bases between the germline ends. CDR1 and CDR2 from the germline V gene are SQVTM and ANQGSEA. The CDR3 contains 13 residues. The CDR3 is CSAGGFSYNEQFF. The CDR3 DNA sequence: TGCAGCGCTGGGGGGTTTTCCTACAATGAGCAGTTCTTC.

The table lists this clone with a few counts. The V and J genes are TRBV7-2 and TRBJ2-6; 9 bases line up with TRBD1. Germline loops: CDR1 SGHTA, CDR2 FQGNSA. The CDR3 contains 14 residues. V shed 4 bases, J shed 7 bases, and the junction held 2 bases outside the gene matches. This CDR3 reads CASSWDRAANVLTF. Here the CDR3 DNA reads TGTGCCAGCAGCTGGGACAGGGCAGCCAACGTCCTGACTTTC.

In this sample, this clone turned up a few times. A much larger clonotype is one base distant, so this may be a read error. The genes are TRBV7-9 and TRBJ2-3; unclear D gene. Germline values: CDR1 SEHNR, CDR2 FQNEAQ (reference sequence). The CDR3 loop spans 11 amino acids. Trimming left V 4 bases short and J 4 bases short, with 3 bases between. Here the CDR3 reads CASSWADTQYF. The CDR3 DNA reads TGTGCCAGCAGCTGGGCAGATACGCAGTATTTT.

The chain recombines TRBV29-1 with TRBJ1-1, with D tentatively TRBD1 (5 bases). Germline CDR1 reads SQVTM; CDR2 reads ANQGSEA. This CDR3 has 15 residues. V dropped 4 bases and J dropped 2 bases, with 17 bases sitting between them. The CDR3 DNA is TGCAGCGTTGTTATAATCGGGGGGTATAACACTGAAGCTTTCTTT. Translated, it gives CSVVIIGGYNTEAFF.

The DNA of the CDR3 is TGTGCCAGCAGACAGAGCGGGGGAGAGCGCAATACGCAGTATTTT. This translates into CASRQSGGERNTQYF. The rearrangement links TRBV7-2 to TRBJ2-3, with 8 nucleotides matching TRBD2. The CDR3 consists of 15 residues. Germline V gene sequence: CDR1 SGHTA, CDR2 FQGNSA. The trim removed 6 bases at V and 7 bases at J, leaving 12 bases unmatched.

The gene calls are TRBV28 and TRBJ2-6; D may be TRBD2 (7 bases). Trimming stripped 6 bases from V and 4 bases from J, with 13 bases between. The germline V gene has CDR1 MDHEN and CDR2 SYDVKM. There are 15 residues in the CDR3. CDR3 loop: CASSHGGRGANVLTF. CDR3 DNA sequence: TGTGCCAGCAGCCACGGGGGGCGAGGGGCCAACGTCCTGACTTTC.

The gene calls are TRBV30 and TRBJ2-7, with D perhaps TRBD1 (5 bases). Germline CDR1 reads GTSNPN; CDR2 reads SVGIG (reference sequence). The CDR3 totals 12 residues. The germline V and J ends were trimmed by 4 bases and 6 bases, with 13 bases remaining between them. The CDR3 region has the DNA TGTGCCTGGACCCAGGGAAAGAGCGAGCAGTACTTC. It specifies CAWTQGKSEQYF.

The chain employs TRBV11-2 and TRBJ2-3; D gene ambiguous. This CDR3 is built from 15 residues. Trimming pared 5 bases from V and 0 bases from J, leaving 12 bases between. Germline-derived CDR1 and CDR2 are SGHAT and FQNNGV. The CDR3 protein is CASSPSGGSTDTQYF. The CDR3 DNA reads TGTGCCAGCAGCCCATCAGGCGGTAGCACAGATACGCAGTATTTT.

The CDR3 nucleotides read TGCGCCAGCAGCCATTTAGCGGGCTCCTACAATGAGCAGTTCTTC. It yields the protein CASSHLAGSYNEQFF. The chain couples TRBV4-3 to TRBJ2-1; 7 bases match TRBD2. This CDR3 spans 15 amino acids. The V segment lost 3 bases and the J segment 0 bases; nucleotides outside the gene matches: 2. CDR1 is LGHNA and CDR2 is YSLEER in the germline V gene.

This sequence joins TRBV20-1 and TRBJ2-5, with 7 bases identical to TRBD1. The CDR3 extends over 11 amino acids. The J segment lost 3 bases and the V segment lost 8 bases, leaving 3 bases of the junction unmatched. Germline-derived CDR1 and CDR2 are DFQATT and SNEGSKA (reference sequence). CDR3 sequence reads: CSRTGEETQYF. In nucleotides, the CDR3 is TGCAGTCGAACAGGGGAAGAGACCCAGTACTTC.

This chain uses TRBV30 with TRBJ1-1; perhaps TRBD1 as D (5 bases). The V and J ends lost 0 bases and 11 bases respectively, with 16 bases between them. CDR3 length: 13 amino acids. CDR1 and CDR2 (germline): GTSNPN, SVGIG (reference sequence). The CDR3 DNA reads TGTGCCTGGAGTGTTATAATCGGGGGTGGTGCTTTCTTT. It yields the protein CAWSVIIGGGAFF.

The rearrangement joins TRBV10-3 to TRBJ1-5; the D is unclear. Germline V gives CDR1 ENHRY, CDR2 SYGVKD. V lost 6 bases, J lost 4 bases, and 10 bases lay in between. CDR3 length equals 13 residues. The CDR3 DNA reads TGTGCCATCAGCGGAGGAGGAAATCAGCCCCAGCATTTT. Residues: CAISGGGNQPQHF.

The chain employs TRBV5-1 and TRBJ1-6; 8 bases map to TRBD1. The CDR3 totals 15 residues. V trimming: 0 bases; J trimming: 10 bases; junction bases outside the gene matches: 6. Germline V gene lookup returns CDR1 SGHRS and CDR2 YFSETQ. CDR3 sequence: CASSLGGQAGSPLHF. The CDR3 bases are TGCGCCAGCAGCTTGGGGGGACAGGCCGGATCACCCCTCCACTTT.

This chain connects TRBV30 to TRBJ2-1; D perhaps matches TRBD2 (6 bases). With 0 bases removed from V and 3 bases from J, the gap between germline ends came to 9 bases. Germline CDR1 is GTSNPN and CDR2 is SVGIG (reference sequence). The CDR3 has 14 residues. The CDR3 protein is CAWSVGTHYNEQFF. The CDR3 DNA sequence: TGTGCCTGGAGTGTCGGGACTCACTACAATGAGCAGTTCTTC. Complete variable domain (other parts from reference TRBV30 and TRBJ2-1): SQTIHQWPATLVQPVGSPLSLECTVEGTSNPNLYWYRQAAGRGLQLLFYSVGIGQISSEVPQNLSASRPQDRQFILSSKKLLLSDSGFYLCAWSVGTHYNEQFFGPGTRLTVL.

V gene TRBV7-9 combines with J gene TRBJ2-5; D is unclear. CDR3 length: 13 residues. Germline loops: CDR1 SEHNR, CDR2 FQNEAQ (reference sequence). V was clipped by 7 bases and J by 2 bases, with 11 bases between them. CDR3 nucleotides: TGTGCCAGCACCCTGGGTGGGCAAGAGACCCAGTACTTC. Translating gives CASTLGGQETQYF.

Here the CDR3 reads CASSPPGERRRNQPQHF. CDR3 DNA sequence: TGTGCCAGCTCACCACCAGGGGAGAGAAGGCGTAATCAGCCCCAGCATTTT. The chain carries TRBV18 and TRBJ1-5, with D possibly TRBD1 on 5 matching bases. The CDR3 has 17 residues. CDR1 and CDR2 from the germline V gene are KGHSH and LQKENI. The ends were cut back, 0 bases at V and 4 bases at J, with 16 bases in the middle.